This T cell receptor (beta chain) was captured in a study of T cell changes during pregnancy in multiple sclerosis. TCRdb keeps only in-frame clones here, not all; method: immunoSEQ multiplex PCR. Here the sample spans more than 55,000 clones, roughly 90% being singletons. This CDR3 comprises 15 residues. Germline CDR1 and CDR2: SGHNT and YYREEE (reference sequence). The trim removed 3 bases at V and 2 bases at J, leaving 5 bases unmatched. This material consisted of peripheral blood, taken in the first trimester of pregnancy. The chain carries TRBV5-4 and TRBJ1-3, with TRBD1 matching 7 bases. This clonotype was obtained from a female donor in good health, enrolled as a control in a pregnancy study. The CDR3, as DNA: TGTGCCAGCAGCTCGGACAGGTCTGCTGGAAACACCATATATTTT. It encodes CASSSDRSAGNTIYF.